This TCR beta chain was documented in a study of cytomegalovirus exposure and HLA in healthy donors. PCR employed 60 Vbeta and 13 Jbeta primers. Sequencing used immunoSEQ multiplex PCR; TCRdb keeps in-frame clones, though not all of them. Altogether some 130,000 clones are present, 65% to 80% being singletons, with the ten largest covering roughly 1.5%. V shed 2 bases, J shed 6 bases, and the junction held 12 bases outside the gene matches. CDR1 MGHRA and CDR2 YSYEKL come from the germline V gene. CDR3 length: 17 amino acids. The receptor was derived from a woman aged 18-29 years in good health and CMV-seronegative. The J gene is TRBJ2-1, the V gene TRBV4-1, with 8 bases lining up with TRBD1. The sample was PBMCs. CDR3 in amino acids: CASSQPPGTGTINEQFF. In nucleotides, the CDR3 is TGCGCCAGCAGCCAACCCCCCGGGACAGGCACAATCAATGAGCAGTTCTTC.